The rows below give T cell receptor beta chains drawn from one sample of a study of T cell responses to AZD1222 COVID-19 vaccine. Sequencing used immunoSEQ multiplex PCR; TCRdb keeps in-frame clones, though not all of them. The table shows approximately 150,000 clones, with approximately 89% occurring only once. Sequences were derived from peripheral blood, sampled 28 days after the second AZD1222 dose. All receptors come from an adult who received the AZD1222 COVID-19 vaccine. The CDR3 runs from the conserved cysteine through the conserved F or W. The D gene is left open where the match is weak. Part of the rows lack a size; the others show once, few, many or a class for expanded clones.

-	-	TRBV25-1	TRBJ2-3	TGTGCCAGCAGTGAATATATAGGGGGCACAGATACGCAGTATTTT	CASSEYIGGTDTQYF
TRBD1	-	TRBV9	TRBJ1-2	TGTGCCAGCAGCACCCGGACAGGCGGAAGCTATGGCTACACCTTC	CASSTRTGGSYGYTF
-	-	TRBV12-3/TRBV12-4	TRBJ2-1	TGTGCCAGCAGTTCAGACTATAAGCAGTTCTTC	CASSSDYKQFF
-	-	TRBV2	TRBJ1-6	TGTGCCAGCGCGCGAGGATCCTATAATTCACCCCTCCACTTT	CASARGSYNSPLHF
-	-	TRBV19	TRBJ2-1	TGTGCCAGTAGTACCTCGGGACCTGAGCAGTTCTTC	CASSTSGPEQFF
-	-	TRBV11-2	TRBJ2-5	TGTGCCAGCAGCTTAGTGGAGGGGCGGGAGACCCAGTACTTC	CASSLVEGRETQYF
-	-	TRBV11-2	TRBJ1-1	TGTGCCAGCAGCTTCGGTGAGGACCGAGAAGCTTTCTTT	CASSFGEDREAFF
-	-	TRBV9	TRBJ2-7	TGTGCCAGCAGCCCCTTCCCGGGATCCTACGAGCAGTACTTC	CASSPFPGSYEQYF
-	-	TRBV10-3	TRBJ2-7	TGTGCCATCAGTGAGTCGAGATACCAGGGGATCTCCTACGAGCAGTACTTC	CAISESRYQGISYEQYF
TRBD1	once	TRBV18	TRBJ1-2	TGTGCCAGCTCACCCCGGACAGGGGGCCATAACTATGGCTACACCTTC	CASSPRTGGHNYGYTF
-	few	TRBV7-6	TRBJ2-5	TGTGCCAGCAGCAAAGGGGTGGTAGTTGGCGGCCAAGAGACCCAGTACTTC	CASSKGVVVGGQETQYF
TRBD1	-	TRBV4-3	TRBJ2-5	TGCGCCAGCAGCCAAGATGGGGAGGGACAGGGGTTCCAAGAGACCCAGTACTTC	CASSQDGEGQGFQETQYF
TRBD1	-	TRBV5-1	TRBJ1-6	TGCGCCAGCAGCTCAGGACAGGGGGGAAATTCACCCCTCCACTTT	CASSSGQGGNSPLHF
-	-	TRBV28	TRBJ2-7	TGTGCCAGCAGTTTCGGTGGTGGAGAGCGCGAGCAGTACTTC	CASSFGGGEREQYF
-	-	TRBV7-2	TRBJ1-4	TGTGCCAGCAGCTTAGACTCAGCGACCGAAAAACTGTTTTTT	CASSLDSATEKLFF
-	-	TRBV30	TRBJ1-6	TGTGCCTGGAGTGTTTTAAATTCACCCCTCCACTTT	CAWSVLNSPLHF
-	-	TRBV4-1	TRBJ1-5	TGCGCCAGCAGCCCGACTCTCACCGGGCTTGTAAGCAATCAGCCCCAGCATTTT	CASSPTLTGLVSNQPQHF
-	-	TRBV5-8	TRBJ1-2	TGTGCCAGCAGCTTAGGGGTCCACTATGGCTACACCTTC	CASSLGVHYGYTF
-	-	TRBV28	TRBJ2-1	TGTGCCAGCAGTTTATTCGGTGAGCAGTTCTTC	CASSLFGEQFF
TRBD1	-	TRBV10-3	TRBJ2-1	TGTGCCACCACCCAAAGTCCGCTGAGGGACAGCAATGAGCAGTTCTTC	CATTQSPLRDSNEQFF
TRBD1	-	TRBV13	TRBJ2-7	TGTGCCAGCAACCCGTCCTCGGACAGGGAGTACGAGCAGTACTTC	CASNPSSDREYEQYF
TRBD2	-	TRBV5-1	TRBJ2-4	TGCGCCAGCAGCCCCGGGACTAGCGGAAACATTCAGTACTTC	CASSPGTSGNIQYF
TRBD2	-	TRBV4-2	TRBJ2-7	TGTGCCAGCAGCCAAGCCCCCGGGACTAGCGGGAGGGCCGGGCTCTACGAGCAGTACTTC	CASSQAPGTSGRAGLYEQYF
-	-	TRBV7-2	TRBJ2-7	TGTGCCAGCAGCTTAGGCCTCGGCGCCAGCTCCTACGAGCAGTACTTC	CASSLGLGASSYEQYF
-	few	TRBV4-2	TRBJ1-2	TGTGCCAGCAGCCAAGAAGGAGGGCCCTATGGCTACACCTTC	CASSQEGGPYGYTF
-	-	TRBV28	TRBJ1-2	TGTGCCAGCAGTACTCCGACAGGCACAAGGGGCTACACCTTC	CASSTPTGTRGYTF
TRBD1	-	TRBV19	TRBJ2-1	TGTGCCAGTAGTATAGGGACAGGCTACAATGAGCAGTTCTTC	CASSIGTGYNEQFF
-	few	TRBV10-3	TRBJ1-2	TGTGCCATCAGTGAGTCCGGCAGGGAAGCTGGCTACACCTTC	CAISESGREAGYTF
-	-	TRBV6-2/TRBV6-3	TRBJ1-2	TGTGCCAGCAGTAATCCCGGGGCTCGTGGCTACACCTTC	CASSNPGARGYTF
-	few	TRBV5-8	TRBJ1-1	TGTGCCAGCAGCTCTGGTCAGGGGAGAGATACTTTCTTT	CASSSGQGRDTFF
TRBD2	-	TRBV7-9	TRBJ2-3	TGTGCCAGCAGCTTATTGGGGGGGGATACGCAGTATTTT	CASSLLGGDTQYF
TRBD1	-	TRBV7-8	TRBJ1-6	TGTGCCAGCAGCGTTGGACAGGGCGGATATAATTCACCCCTCCACTTT	CASSVGQGGYNSPLHF
TRBD1	once	TRBV5-1	TRBJ1-6	TGCGCCAGCAGCTTCGGACAGGCCGTGGGTAATTCACCCCTCCACTTT	CASSFGQAVGNSPLHF
-	-	TRBV10-3	TRBJ2-7	TGTGCCATCAGTGAAAAGGGGAGCGCCTACGAGCAGTACTTC	CAISEKGSAYEQYF
-	-	TRBV13	TRBJ1-1	TGTGCCAGCAGCGCCATATTGGCACAGACTGAAGCTTTCTTT	CASSAILAQTEAFF
TRBD1	-	TRBV28	TRBJ1-1	TGTGCCAGCAAAAGGGGACAGAGGAACACTGAAGCTTTCTTT	CASKRGQRNTEAFF
TRBD1	-	TRBV4-2	TRBJ2-7	TGTGCCAGCAGCCAAGAGGGACAGCAATACTACGAGCAGTACTTC	CASSQEGQQYYEQYF
-	-	TRBV2	TRBJ2-1	TGTGCCAGTACTGACCCGGGAACCTACAATGAGCAGTTCTTC	CASTDPGTYNEQFF